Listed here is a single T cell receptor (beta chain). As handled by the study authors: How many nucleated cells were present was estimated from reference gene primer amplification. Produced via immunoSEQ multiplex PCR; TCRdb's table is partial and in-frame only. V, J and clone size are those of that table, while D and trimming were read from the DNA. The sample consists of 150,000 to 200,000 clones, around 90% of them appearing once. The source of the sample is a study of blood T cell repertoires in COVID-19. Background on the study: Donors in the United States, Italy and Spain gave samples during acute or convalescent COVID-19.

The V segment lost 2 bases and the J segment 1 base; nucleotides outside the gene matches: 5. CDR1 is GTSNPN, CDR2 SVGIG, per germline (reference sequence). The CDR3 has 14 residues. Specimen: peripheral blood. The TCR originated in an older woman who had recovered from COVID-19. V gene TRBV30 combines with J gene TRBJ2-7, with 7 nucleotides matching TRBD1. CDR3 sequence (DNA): TGTGCCTGGAGTTCGGGACAGCCGTCCTACGAGCAGTACTTC. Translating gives CAWSSGQPSYEQYF. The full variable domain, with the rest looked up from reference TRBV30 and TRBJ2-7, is SQTIHQWPATLVQPVGSPLSLECTVEGTSNPNLYWYRQAAGRGLQLLFYSVGIGQISSEVPQNLSASRPQDRQFILSSKKLLLSDSGFYLCAWSSGQPSYEQYFGPGTRLTVT.